This section outlines one T cell receptor (beta chain) sequence together with its context. Germline values: CDR1 SGHRS, CDR2 YFSETQ. The CDR3 consists of 14 residues. Trimming took 5 bases from V and 6 from J; bases not matched to a gene: 11. This sample is drawn from a study of blood T cell repertoires in COVID-19. In the original processing: Using reference gene primer amplification, nucleated cell counts were estimated. Measured with immunoSEQ multiplex PCR; TCRdb has only the in-frame clones, and not every one. That table gives V, J and clone size, and the DNA gave D and trimming. The sample lists about 58,000 clones; 60% to 85% were seen once.

The sequencing sample was made of peripheral blood. The V call is TRBV5-1, the J call TRBJ2-7, with 7 bases identical to TRBD1. This TCR was sampled from a human donor in a cohort sampled during active COVID-19. Here the CDR3 reads CASRYVGGESEQYF. The CDR3 coding sequence is TGCGCCAGCAGATACGTAGGGGGCGAATCCGAGCAGTACTTC.